The clone carrying this TCR beta chain was observed at least ten times. Via MiXCR, TCRdb re-called the reads, giving one row per CDR3 protein. The sample yields about 300,000 distinct CDR3 sequences, about 9.1% seen once. Germline CDR1 and CDR2: SGHKS and YYEKEE (reference sequence). The CDR3 is made up of 15 amino acids. V was clipped by 4 bases and J by 4 bases; unmatched bases: 7. This sample was taken from a study of T cell repertoires in cytomegalovirus infection. Sequenced: PBMCs. This receptor was identified in a human donor in good health (CMV status not recorded). Some clones in this sample may be carry-over from other donors' samples. The rearrangement joins TRBV5-5 to TRBJ2-2; 7 bases line up with TRBD1. The DNA of the CDR3 is TGTGCCAGCAGCCACTGGGACAGTACCACCGGGGAGCTGTTTTTT. Protein product: CASSHWDSTTGELFF.